This entry describes one T cell receptor (beta chain). Its antigen remains unknown. This sample stems from a study of graft-versus-host responses after intestinal transplantation. Study-level background: Anti-thymocyte globulin induction preceded two to four years of tacrolimus and steroid maintenance in all recipients. Study conclusions and caveats: GvH clones occurred in recipient marrow; some first appeared in ileum or blood. Circulating GvH clone levels at their peak were associated with HvG declines (early post-transplant). Graft-donor T cell macrochimerism coincided with high graft-versus-host to host-versus-graft clonal ratios in allografts.

Germline-derived CDR1 and CDR2 are SGHVS and FQNEAQ. Trimming removed 5 bases from V and 4 bases from J, with 17 bases in between. This CDR3 region has 15 residues. This table comes from immunoSEQ multiplex PCR, and its TCRdb copy is limited to in-frame clones, with some not included. The sample comprises over 120,000 clones, about nine tenths of which are singletons, and around 0.19% rests with the top ten. This chain links TRBV7-8 with TRBJ1-1; perhaps TRBD1 as D (6 bases). The sequence came from a human donor who received an intestinal transplant. This specimen consisted of unstimulated CD4+ T cells sorted from spleen or lymph node cells, obtained before intestinal transplant. CDR3 amino acids: CASSLGGPWVTEAFF. CDR3 bases: TGTGCCAGCAGCCTCGGGGGCCCTTGGGTCACTGAAGCTTTCTTT. The full variable domain, its missing parts supplied by reference TRBV7-8 and TRBJ1-1, is GAGVSQSPRYKVAKRGQDVALRCDPISGHVSLFWYQQALGQGPEFLTYFQNEAQLDKSGLPSDRFFAERPEGSVSTLKIQRTQQEDSAVYLCASSLGGPWVTEAFFGQGTRLTVV.